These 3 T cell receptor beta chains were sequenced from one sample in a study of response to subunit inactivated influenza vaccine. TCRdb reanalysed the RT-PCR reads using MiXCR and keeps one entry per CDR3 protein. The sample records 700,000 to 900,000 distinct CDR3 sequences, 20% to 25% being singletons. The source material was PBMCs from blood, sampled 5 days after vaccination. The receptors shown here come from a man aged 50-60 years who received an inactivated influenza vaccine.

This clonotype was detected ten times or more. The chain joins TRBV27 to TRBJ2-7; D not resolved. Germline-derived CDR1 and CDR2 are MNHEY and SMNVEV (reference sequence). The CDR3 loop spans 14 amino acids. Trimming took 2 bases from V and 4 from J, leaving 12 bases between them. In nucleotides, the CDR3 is TGTGCCAGCAGTTTAGGAGACAATCGGTACGAGCAGTACTTC. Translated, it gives CASSLGDNRYEQYF.

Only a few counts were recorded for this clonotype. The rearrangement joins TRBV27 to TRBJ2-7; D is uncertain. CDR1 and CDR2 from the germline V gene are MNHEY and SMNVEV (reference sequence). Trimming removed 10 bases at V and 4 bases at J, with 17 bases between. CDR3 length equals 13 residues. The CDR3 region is CATSRISTYEQYF. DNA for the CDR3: TGTGCCACCAGCCGCATTAGTACTTACGAGCAGTACTTC.

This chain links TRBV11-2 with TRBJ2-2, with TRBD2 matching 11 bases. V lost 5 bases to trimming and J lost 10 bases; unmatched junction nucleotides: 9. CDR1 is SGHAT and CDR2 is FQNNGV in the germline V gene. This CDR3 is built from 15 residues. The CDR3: CASSGISGRAAELFF. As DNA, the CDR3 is TGTGCCAGCAGCGGTATTAGCGGGAGGGCCGCGGAGCTGTTTTTT.